The sequence of this T cell receptor (beta chain) was determined in a study of T cell responses to AZD1222 COVID-19 vaccine. General observations from the study: Samples come after the peak T cell response, not at day 14. Spike as a whole was targeted by vaccine-associated CD4 TCRs, dominant at 160-218 and 743-854. A rise in Spike-specific TCR breadth and depth followed two AZD1222 doses. Donors in the cohort were predominantly white British and more often female, and clonal diversity was possibly underestimated.

Only in-frame clones appear in the TCRdb table, and some are missing; sequencing was by immunoSEQ multiplex PCR. The table lists under 150,000 clones, roughly nine tenths of them singletons. This CDR3 has 16 amino acids. The V end was cut by 5 bases, the J end by 2 bases, with 13 bases between. The germline V gene has CDR1 SGHAT and CDR2 FQNNGV. Remarks on this clone: Its antigen is not known.

Sample: peripheral blood, taken 28 days after the second AZD1222 dose. This rearrangement joins TRBV11-2 to TRBJ2-6, with D perhaps matching TRBD1 (5 bases). This sequence was found in an adult who received the AZD1222 COVID-19 vaccine. CDR3 region: CASSPRAATGANVLTF. DNA for the CDR3: TGTGCCAGCAGCCCCAGGGCGGCTACTGGGGCCAACGTCCTGACTTTC.